The following is a T cell receptor (beta chain) sequence with its context. Its antigen remains unidentified. The CDR3 has 13 residues. V was pared by 1 base and J by 8 bases, with 11 bases between. Germline loops: CDR1 PRHDT, CDR2 FYEKMQ (reference sequence). The method was immunoSEQ multiplex PCR; TCRdb's version includes in-frame clones alone and lacks a portion of them. The sample lists 160,000 or so clones, 92% occurring once. These data come from a study of T cell responses to AZD1222 COVID-19 vaccine. Study-wide findings and caveats: Nearly half of spike-specific TCRs reportedly target variant regions that are unmutated in the B.1.351 and B.1.1.7 variants. The CD4 TCRs associated with vaccination extended across spike and predominated at 160-218 and 743-854. Mostly white British, mostly female donors; authors suggested clonal diversity may be underestimated.

The chain combines TRBV13 with TRBJ1-2; possible D gene TRBD1, 5 bases. Here the sequenced sample was peripheral blood, taken 28 days after the second AZD1222 dose. This TCR derives from an adult who received the AZD1222 COVID-19 vaccine. This CDR3 reads CASSLEGGDGYTF. As DNA, the CDR3 is TGTGCCAGCAGCTTAGAGGGAGGGGACGGCTACACCTTC.